This entry lists 21 T cell receptor beta chains sequenced from one sample in a study of regulatory T cells in long-lasting Graves disease (dated by TCRdb to the early 2020s). The intended sense of this specimen's time point label: newly diagnosed GD, antithyroid drugs for less than 3 months. RNA was extracted from PBMCs in TRIzol for both TCR sequencing and RNA sequencing. Libraries were prepared through multiplex PCR. Data came from an Illumina HiSeq 4000. CDR3 regions were amplified by Arm-PCR with iRepertoire HTBI primers to construct TCR beta libraries. TCRdb reworked the public reads: Q25 trimming with fastp, MiXCR clone assembly, productive beta chains retained. A single entry per CDR3 protein holds the most common genes and DNA from its merged rows. This sample has hundreds of thousands of distinct CDR3 sequences in its table, and about 11% of those were observed once. The ten top clones hold roughly 9.3% of the sample.

The same sample was also used in a study of T cells in Graves' hyperthyroidism and ophthalmopathy.

The source material was peripheral blood mononuclear cells (PBMCs), sampled at new diagnosis, from a patient treated with antithyroid drugs. These receptors were taken from a woman between 25 and 40 years old with Graves disease. Donor details come from another sample of the same person, matched by shared clones.

This clonotype has more than one count but fewer than ten. Since a much larger clone is just one base distant, this may be a read error. This chain links TRBV11-2 with TRBJ2-3; the D gene is possibly TRBD2 (6 bases). The length of the CDR3 is 15 residues. Germline assignment: CDR1 SGHAT and CDR2 FQNNGV. Trimming removed 4 bases from V and 3 bases from J, with 14 bases in between. CDR3 sequence (DNA): TGTGCCAGCAGCTCCCGACTAGGTCTTACAGATACGCAGTATTTT. Amino acids: CASSSRLGLTDTQYF.

This clonotype was found a few times. The V gene is TRBV29-1, the J gene TRBJ1-1; D unresolved. The V and J ends lost 7 bases and 1 base respectively, with 13 bases between them. This CDR3 contains 13 residues. Germline V lookup: CDR1 SQVTM, CDR2 ANQGSEA. CDR3 coding DNA: TGCAGCGCTCTGGGCAGACAGAACACTGAAGCTTTCTTT. This codes for CSALGRQNTEAFF.

This clonotype was recorded many times. J is TRBJ2-7 and V is TRBV28, with 10 positions matching TRBD2. Trimming removed 7 bases from V and 2 bases from J; junction bases left unmatched: 23. CDR1 is MDHEN and CDR2 is SYDVKM in the germline V gene. The CDR3 is 20 residues long. CDR3 sequence reads: CASTPQRGKAAGGPAYEQYF. The CDR3, as DNA: TGTGCCAGCACGCCTCAGAGGGGGAAGGCAGCGGGAGGGCCGGCCTACGAGCAGTACTTC.

This clonotype was seen at least ten times. The chain has TRBV11-1 and TRBJ2-2; 8 nucleotides match TRBD1. Trimming cost V 2 bases and J 3 bases; bases outside gene matches: 8. This CDR3 has 17 residues. Germline-derived CDR1 and CDR2 are SGHAT and FQDESV (reference sequence). The CDR3 nucleotides are TGTGCCAGCAGCTTAAGCAGGGGGCGCCTTTACACCGGGGAGCTGTTTTTT. It specifies CASSLSRGRLYTGELFF. Combining the CDR3 with reference TRBV11-1 and TRBJ2-2 gives the whole variable domain EAEVAQSPRYKITEKSQAVAFWCDPISGHATLYWYRQILGQGPELLVQFQDESVVDDSQLPKDRFSAERLKGVDSTLKIQPAELGDSAMYLCASSLSRGRLYTGELFFGEGSRLTVL.

This clonotype occurred many times. The V gene is TRBV7-2, the J gene TRBJ2-3, with D perhaps matching TRBD1 (7 bases). Per germline, CDR1 SGHTA and CDR2 FQGNSA. Trimming left V 4 bases short and J 2 bases short, with 16 bases between. The CDR3 is 16 amino acids. CDR3 sequence reads: CASSSRQGGSTDTQYF. CDR3 DNA sequence: TGTGCCAGCAGCTCTAGACAGGGAGGTTCCACAGATACGCAGTATTTT.

This clonotype was observed at least ten times. The CDR3 nucleotides read TGTGCCAGCTCACCACCGCGAGATACGCAGTATTTT. The encoded protein is CASSPPRDTQYF. This chain uses TRBV18 with TRBJ2-3; D unresolved. Trimming shortened V by 0 bases and J by 5 bases, and 3 bases separated the two germline ends. The CDR3 totals 12 residues. Germline V gene sequence: CDR1 KGHSH, CDR2 LQKENI.

There are many counts of this clonotype. A much more abundant neighbour one base away suggests this may be a read error. The chain is built from TRBV2 and TRBJ1-2, with D perhaps TRBD1 (6 bases). The CDR3 is 14 amino acids. Germline values: CDR1 SNHLY, CDR2 FYNNEI. The CDR3: CASKEEGGGYGCTF. CDR3 nucleotides: TGTGCCAGCAAGGAGGAAGGGGGAGGCTATGGCTGCACCTTC.

There are many counts of this clonotype. The V gene is TRBV20-1, the J gene TRBJ2-7, with 13 nucleotides matching TRBD2. Germline V lookup: CDR1 DFQATT, CDR2 SNEGSKA (reference sequence). The CDR3 has 18 amino acids. The junction had 16 bases not matched to a gene; V was cut back by 3 bases and J by 5 bases. CDR3 residues: CSASSSRLAGGGGDEQYF. The CDR3 DNA reads as TGCAGTGCTAGTTCGTCGAGACTAGCGGGGGGCGGTGGGGACGAGCAGTACTTC.

This clonotype showed up just a few times. The chain joins TRBV29-1 to TRBJ1-2; possible D gene TRBD1, 6 bases. This CDR3 is built from 13 residues. Germline CDR1 SQVTM, CDR2 ANQGSEA. Trimming cost V 6 bases and J 10 bases, with 21 bases left between them. CDR3 bases: TGCAGCGTCGCAGAGGGGGACGGCCGAACCTACACCTTC. Protein product: CSVAEGDGRTYTF.

Ten or more counts support this clonotype. The J gene is TRBJ2-5, the V gene TRBV7-2, with 10 bases fitting TRBD2. With V trimmed by 3 bases and J by 7 bases, 11 bases remained unmatched. This CDR3 is 16 amino acids long. The germline V gene has CDR1 SGHTA and CDR2 FQGNSA. CDR3 region: CASSLGLAYPKGTQYF. The CDR3 region has the DNA TGTGCCAGCAGCTTGGGACTAGCGTACCCTAAAGGGACCCAGTACTTC.

The chain uses TRBV20-1 and TRBJ1-3; D gene ambiguous. CDR1 is DFQATT, CDR2 SNEGSKA, per germline (reference sequence). V was shortened by 1 base and J by 0 bases, with 7 bases between the two germline ends. This CDR3 has 14 residues. CDR3 coding DNA: TGCAGTGCTAGAGGGCATAACTCTGGAAACACCATATATTTT. Protein sequence: CSARGHNSGNTIYF.

There are a few counts of this clonotype. The chain carries TRBV4-1 and TRBJ2-1; maybe TRBD1 (6 bases). Looked up from germline, CDR1 is MGHRA and CDR2 is YSYEKL. This CDR3 region has 14 residues. The germline V and J ends were trimmed by 4 bases and 1 base, with 8 bases remaining between them. The CDR3 sequence is CASSRDRSYNEQFF. Here the CDR3 DNA reads TGCGCCAGCAGCCGAGACAGGTCCTACAATGAGCAGTTCTTC.

This clonotype was seen many times. The rearrangement joins TRBV7-9 to TRBJ2-1; 14 nucleotides agree with TRBD2. Germline V gene lookup returns CDR1 SEHNR and CDR2 FQNEAQ (reference sequence). CDR3 length equals 17 residues. The V segment lost 5 bases and the J segment 5 bases; nucleotides outside the gene matches: 8. The CDR3 sequence is CASSPRGLAGAHNEQFF. The CDR3 coding sequence is TGTGCCAGCAGCCCCAGGGGACTAGCGGGAGCTCACAATGAGCAGTTCTTC.

This clonotype was detected ten times or more. The chain is built from TRBV20-1 and TRBJ2-1; 9 bases align to TRBD1. CDR3 length: 13 residues. V lost 7 bases to trimming and J lost 2 bases; unmatched junction nucleotides: 3. Germline V gives CDR1 DFQATT, CDR2 SNEGSKA (reference sequence). The CDR3 loop reads CSVRTGAYNEQFF. Here the CDR3 DNA reads TGCAGTGTTAGGACAGGGGCCTACAATGAGCAGTTCTTC.

The chain recombines TRBV7-6 with TRBJ2-2; D is undetermined. Germline V CDR1 and CDR2: SGHVS, FNYEAQ. Trimming removed 0 bases from V and 6 bases from J, with 8 bases in between. This CDR3 has 14 residues. The CDR3 here is CASSLAGFAGELFF. The CDR3 DNA reads TGTGCCAGCAGCTTAGCCGGATTCGCCGGGGAGCTGTTTTTT.

J is TRBJ2-1 and V is TRBV7-9, with D tentatively TRBD2 (5 bases). CDR3 length: 15 amino acids. Germline CDR1 reads SEHNR; CDR2 reads FQNEAQ (reference sequence). Trimming took off 1 base at V and 3 bases at J, with 10 bases between the two ends. The CDR3 DNA reads as TGTGCCAGCAGCTTAGTCTTAGCGAGCTACAATGAGCAGTTCTTC. As protein: CASSLVLASYNEQFF.

In this sample, this clonotype turned up many times. The rearrangement joins TRBV30 to TRBJ2-7; D possibly corresponds to TRBD2 (6 bases). V was trimmed by 3 bases and J by 3 bases, leaving 12 bases between them. The CDR3 is 13 residues long. Germline CDR1 GTSNPN, CDR2 SVGIG (reference sequence). As DNA, the CDR3 is TGTGCCTGGAGGGGGGGACCTAACTACGAGCAGTACTTC. Encoded protein: CAWRGGPNYEQYF. Full variable domain (outside the CDR3, taken from reference TRBV30 and TRBJ2-7): SQTIHQWPATLVQPVGSPLSLECTVEGTSNPNLYWYRQAAGRGLQLLFYSVGIGQISSEVPQNLSASRPQDRQFILSSKKLLLSDSGFYLCAWRGGPNYEQYFGPGTRLTVT.

The chain links TRBV3-1 to TRBJ1-3, with D unresolved. V was pared by 4 bases and J by 7 bases, with 11 bases between. The CDR3 contains 13 residues. Germline V gene sequence: CDR1 LGHDT, CDR2 YNNKEL (reference sequence). CDR3 protein: CASSPNTGNTIYF. For the CDR3, the DNA is TGTGCCAGCAGCCCGAATACCGGGAACACCATATATTTT.

This clonotype occurred many times. The V gene is TRBV30, the J gene TRBJ1-1, with D perhaps TRBD1 (5 bases). V lost 3 bases to trimming and J lost 10 bases, with 12 bases between them. The germline V gene encodes CDR1 GTSNPN and CDR2 SVGIG (reference sequence). The CDR3 length is 11 residues. The DNA for the CDR3 is TGTGCCTGGAGCGTGGCGGACACAGCTTTCTTT. It translates to CAWSVADTAFF.

A remark on this clonotype: A read error is possible here, since a much larger clone lies one base away. The gene calls are TRBV6-1 and TRBJ2-2; the match to TRBD2 covers 10 bases. This CDR3 spans 16 amino acids. Germline lookup yields CDR1 MNHNS and CDR2 SASEGT. The CDR3 nucleotides read TGTGCCAGCAGTCATCTTAGCGGGGGGAACGCCGGGGAGCTGTTTTTT. It specifies CASSHLSGGNAGELFF.

The V call is TRBV7-7, the J call TRBJ2-5, with D unclear. The CDR3 covers 13 residues. The V end lost 3 bases, the J end lost 5 bases, and 10 bases lay between the germline ends. Germline V lookup: CDR1 SSHAT, CDR2 FNYEAQ (reference sequence). The DNA of the CDR3 is TGTGCCAGCAGCTTCGACGGTGGGGAGACCCAGTACTTC. This sequence encodes CASSFDGGETQYF.